This T cell receptor (beta chain) is drawn from a study of blood T cell repertoires in COVID-19. Study at large: Sources were T cells, B-cell-depleted T cells, or PBMCs; the material itself was cDNA or gDNA.

Sequencing used immunoSEQ multiplex PCR; TCRdb keeps in-frame clones, though not all of them. The sample holds 270,000 or so clones, 80% to 90% seen once. The receptor's source is a woman aged 45-60 years who had recovered from COVID-19. The specimen sequenced was peripheral blood.

The CDR3 here is CASSYLGLDRGGTQYF. CDR3 DNA: TGTGCCAGCAGTTACCTGGGACTAGATCGAGGTGGTACGCAGTATTTT. V is TRBV6-2 or TRBV6-3 and J is TRBJ2-3, with 8 bases aligning to TRBD2. Trimming cost V 2 bases and J 8 bases; bases outside gene matches: 12. The CDR3 is made up of 16 amino acids. Germline V gene data show CDR1 as MNHEY and CDR2 as SVGEGT.